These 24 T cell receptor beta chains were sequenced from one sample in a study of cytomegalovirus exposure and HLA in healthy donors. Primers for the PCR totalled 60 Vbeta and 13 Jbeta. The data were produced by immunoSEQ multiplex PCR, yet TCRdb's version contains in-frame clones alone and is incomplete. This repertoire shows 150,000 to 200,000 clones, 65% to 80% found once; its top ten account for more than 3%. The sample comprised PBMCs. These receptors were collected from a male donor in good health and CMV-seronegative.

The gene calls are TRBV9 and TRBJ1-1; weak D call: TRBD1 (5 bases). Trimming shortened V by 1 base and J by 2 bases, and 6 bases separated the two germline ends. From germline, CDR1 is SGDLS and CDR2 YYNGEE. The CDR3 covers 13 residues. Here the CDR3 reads CASSVQGNTEAFF. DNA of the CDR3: TGTGCCAGCAGCGTACAGGGTAACACTGAAGCTTTCTTT. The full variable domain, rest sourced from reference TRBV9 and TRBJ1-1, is DSGVTQTPKHLITATGQRVTLRCSPRSGDLSVYWYQQSLDQGLQFLIQYYNGEERAKGNILERFSAQQFPDLHSELNLSSLELGDSALYFCASSVQGNTEAFFGQGTRLTVV.

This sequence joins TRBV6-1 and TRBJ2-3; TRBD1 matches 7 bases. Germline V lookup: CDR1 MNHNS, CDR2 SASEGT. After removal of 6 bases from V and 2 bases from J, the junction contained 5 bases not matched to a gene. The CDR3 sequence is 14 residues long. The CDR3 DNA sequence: TGTGCCAGCAGACAGGGGCCTTCCACAGATACGCAGTATTTT. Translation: CASRQGPSTDTQYF.

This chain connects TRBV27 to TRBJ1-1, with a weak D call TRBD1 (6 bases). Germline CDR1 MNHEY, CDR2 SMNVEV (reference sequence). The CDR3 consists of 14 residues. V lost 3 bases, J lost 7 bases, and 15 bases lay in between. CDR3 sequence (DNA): TGTGCCAGCAGTTTTGCAGGGGTTTCGGGTGAAGCTTTCTTT. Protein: CASSFAGVSGEAFF.

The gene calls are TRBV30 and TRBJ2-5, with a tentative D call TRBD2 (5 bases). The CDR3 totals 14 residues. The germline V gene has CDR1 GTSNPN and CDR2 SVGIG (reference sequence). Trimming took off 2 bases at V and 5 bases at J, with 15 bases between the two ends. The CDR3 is CAWSLGGSGETQYF. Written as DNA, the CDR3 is TGTGCCTGGAGTTTGGGTGGGAGTGGGGAGACCCAGTACTTC.

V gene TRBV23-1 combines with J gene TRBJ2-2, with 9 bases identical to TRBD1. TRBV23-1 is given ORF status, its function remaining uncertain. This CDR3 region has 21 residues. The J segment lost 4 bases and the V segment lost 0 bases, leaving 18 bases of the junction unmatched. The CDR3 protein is CASSQSTDRGDNRGPTGELFF. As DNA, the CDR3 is TGCGCCAGCAGTCAATCTACGGACAGGGGAGACAATCGGGGTCCCACCGGGGAGCTGTTTTTT.

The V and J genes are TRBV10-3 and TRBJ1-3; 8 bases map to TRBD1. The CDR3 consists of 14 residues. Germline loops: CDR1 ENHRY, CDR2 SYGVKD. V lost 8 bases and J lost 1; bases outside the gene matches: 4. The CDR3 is CAIHQGASGNTIYF. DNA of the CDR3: TGTGCCATCCATCAGGGGGCATCTGGAAACACCATATATTTT.

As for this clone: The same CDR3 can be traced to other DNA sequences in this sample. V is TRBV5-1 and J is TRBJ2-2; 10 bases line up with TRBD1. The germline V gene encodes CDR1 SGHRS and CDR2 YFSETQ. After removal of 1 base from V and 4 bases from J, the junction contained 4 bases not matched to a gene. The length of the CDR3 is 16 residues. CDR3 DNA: TGCGCCAGCAGCTTGTGGGGGACAGGGGCCACCGGGGAGCTGTTTTTT. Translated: CASSLWGTGATGELFF.

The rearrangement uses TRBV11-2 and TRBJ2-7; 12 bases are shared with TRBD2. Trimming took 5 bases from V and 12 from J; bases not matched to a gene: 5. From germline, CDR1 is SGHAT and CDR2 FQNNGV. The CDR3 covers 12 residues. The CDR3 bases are TGTGCCAGCAGCCAAGGACTAGCGGGGAGGTACTTC. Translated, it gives CASSQGLAGRYF. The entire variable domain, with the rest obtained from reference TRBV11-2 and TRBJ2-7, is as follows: EAGVAQSPRYKIIEKRQSVAFWCNPISGHATLYWYQQILGQGPKLLIQFQNNGVVDDSQLPKDRFSAERLKGVDSTLKIQPAKLEDSAVYLCASSQGLAGRYFGPGTRLTVT.

The CDR3 protein is CASSLEGTGGYTF. DNA for the CDR3: TGTGCCAGCAGTTTGGAGGGGACGGGGGGCTACACCTTC. V usage is TRBV27 and J usage is TRBJ1-2; perhaps TRBD1 as D (5 bases). Trimming shortened V by 3 bases and J by 8 bases, and 13 bases separated the two germline ends. Germline V gives CDR1 MNHEY, CDR2 SMNVEV (reference sequence). The CDR3 has 13 amino acids.

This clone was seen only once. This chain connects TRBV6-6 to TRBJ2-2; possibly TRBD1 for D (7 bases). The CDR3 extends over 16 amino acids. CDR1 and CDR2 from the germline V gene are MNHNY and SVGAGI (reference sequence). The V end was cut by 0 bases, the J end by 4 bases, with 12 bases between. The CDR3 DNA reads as TGTGCCAGCAGTTACTCGAGCAGGGGGGCCACCGGGGAGCTGTTTTTT. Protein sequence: CASSYSSRGATGELFF.

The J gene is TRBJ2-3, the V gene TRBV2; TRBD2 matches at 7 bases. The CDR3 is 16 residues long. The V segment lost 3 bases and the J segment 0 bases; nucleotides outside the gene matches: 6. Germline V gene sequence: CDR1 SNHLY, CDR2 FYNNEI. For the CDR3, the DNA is TGTGCCAGCAGTGACGTCCTAGCGGCTAGCACAGATACGCAGTATTTT. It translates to CASSDVLAASTDTQYF.

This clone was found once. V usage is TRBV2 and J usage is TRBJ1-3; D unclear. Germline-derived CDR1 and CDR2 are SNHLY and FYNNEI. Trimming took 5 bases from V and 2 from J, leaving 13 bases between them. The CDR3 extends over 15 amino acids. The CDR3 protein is CASSPSGTAGNTIYF. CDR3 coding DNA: TGTGCCAGCAGTCCAAGCGGCACGGCTGGAAACACCATATATTTT.

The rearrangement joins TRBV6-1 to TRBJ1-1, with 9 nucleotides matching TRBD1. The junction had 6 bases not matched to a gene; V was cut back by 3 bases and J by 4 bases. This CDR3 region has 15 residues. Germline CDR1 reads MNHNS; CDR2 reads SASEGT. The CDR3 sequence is CASSDFSTGGTEAFF. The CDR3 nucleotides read TGTGCCAGCAGTGACTTTTCGACAGGGGGCACTGAAGCTTTCTTT.

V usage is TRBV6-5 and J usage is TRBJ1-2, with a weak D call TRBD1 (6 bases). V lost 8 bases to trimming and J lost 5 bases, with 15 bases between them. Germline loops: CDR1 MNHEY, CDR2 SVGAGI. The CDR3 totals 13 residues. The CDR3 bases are TGTGCCAGCCTTAACCCCGGGACATATGGCTACACCTTC. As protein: CASLNPGTYGYTF.

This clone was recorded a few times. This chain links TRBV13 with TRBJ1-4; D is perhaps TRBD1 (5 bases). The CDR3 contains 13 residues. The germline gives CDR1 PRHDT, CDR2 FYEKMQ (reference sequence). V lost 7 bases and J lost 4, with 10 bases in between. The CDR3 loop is CASIIRGNEKLFF. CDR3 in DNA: TGTGCCAGCATTATAAGGGGTAATGAAAAACTGTTTTTT.

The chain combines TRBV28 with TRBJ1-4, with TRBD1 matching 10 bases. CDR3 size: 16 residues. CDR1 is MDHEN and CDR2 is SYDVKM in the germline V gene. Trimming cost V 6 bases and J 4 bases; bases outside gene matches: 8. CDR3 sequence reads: CASSSPRTGGNEKLFF. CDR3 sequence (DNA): TGTGCCAGCAGCTCACCTCGGACAGGGGGTAATGAAAAACTGTTTTTT. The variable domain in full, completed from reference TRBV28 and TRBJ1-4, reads DVKVTQSSRYLVKRTGEKVFLECVQDMDHENMFWYRQDPGLGLRLIYFSYDVKMKEKGDIPEGYSVSREKKERFSLILESASTNQTSMYLCASSSPRTGGNEKLFFGSGTQLSVL.

The CDR3 is CASSSTGGAEQYF. For the CDR3, the DNA is TGTGCCAGCAGCTCCACAGGGGGGGCCGAGCAGTACTTC. The chain uses TRBV7-3 and TRBJ2-7, with TRBD1 as a possible D gene (8 bases). This CDR3 is 13 amino acids long. V lost 4 bases to trimming and J lost 6 bases, with 13 bases between them. The germline V gene has CDR1 SGHTA and CDR2 FQGTGA.

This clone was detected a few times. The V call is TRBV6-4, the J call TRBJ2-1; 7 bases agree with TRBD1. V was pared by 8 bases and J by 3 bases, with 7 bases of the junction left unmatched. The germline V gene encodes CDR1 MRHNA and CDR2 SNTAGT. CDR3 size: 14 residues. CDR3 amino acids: CASAQGNRYNEQFF. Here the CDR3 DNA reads TGTGCCAGCGCACAGGGGAATCGCTACAATGAGCAGTTCTTC.

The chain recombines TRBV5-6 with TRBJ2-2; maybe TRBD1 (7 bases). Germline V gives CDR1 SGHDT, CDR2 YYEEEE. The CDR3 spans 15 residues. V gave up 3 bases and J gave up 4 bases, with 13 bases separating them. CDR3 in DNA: TGTGCCAGCAGCTCACGTCAGGGGGGCACCGGGGAGCTGTTTTTT. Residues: CASSSRQGGTGELFF.

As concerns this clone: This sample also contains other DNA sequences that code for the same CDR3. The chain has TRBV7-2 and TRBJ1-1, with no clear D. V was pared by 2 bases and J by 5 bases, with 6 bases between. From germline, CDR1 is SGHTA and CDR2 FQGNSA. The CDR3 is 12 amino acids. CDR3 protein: CASSLRETEAFF. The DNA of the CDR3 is TGTGCCAGCAGCTTAAGGGAGACTGAAGCTTTCTTT.

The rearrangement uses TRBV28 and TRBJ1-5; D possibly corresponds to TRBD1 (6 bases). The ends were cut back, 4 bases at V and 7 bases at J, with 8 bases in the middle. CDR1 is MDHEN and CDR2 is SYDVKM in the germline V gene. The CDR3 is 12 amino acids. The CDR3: CASSSGGQPQHF. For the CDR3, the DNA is TGTGCCAGCAGTTCGGGGGGCCAGCCCCAGCATTTT.

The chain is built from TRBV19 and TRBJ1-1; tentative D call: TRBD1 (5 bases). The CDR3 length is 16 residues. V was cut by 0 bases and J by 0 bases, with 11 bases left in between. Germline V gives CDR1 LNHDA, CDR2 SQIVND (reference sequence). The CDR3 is CASSIDFRQLNTEAFF. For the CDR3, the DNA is TGTGCCAGTAGTATAGATTTCAGACAGCTGAACACTGAAGCTTTCTTT.

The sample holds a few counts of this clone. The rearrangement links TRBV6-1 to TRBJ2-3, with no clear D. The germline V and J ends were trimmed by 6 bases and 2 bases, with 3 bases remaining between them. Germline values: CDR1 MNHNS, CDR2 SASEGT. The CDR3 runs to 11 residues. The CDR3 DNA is TGTGCCAGCAGGTACACAGATACGCAGTATTTT. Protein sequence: CASRYTDTQYF.

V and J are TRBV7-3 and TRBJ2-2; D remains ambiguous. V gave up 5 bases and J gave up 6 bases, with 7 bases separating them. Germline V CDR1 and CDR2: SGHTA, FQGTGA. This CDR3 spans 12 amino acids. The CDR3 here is CASSPQAGELFF. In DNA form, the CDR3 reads TGTGCCAGCAGCCCCCAGGCCGGGGAGCTGTTTTTT.